This entry is about one T cell receptor beta chain. In the authors' workflow: Reference gene primer amplification gave nucleated cell count estimates. Using immunoSEQ multiplex PCR, the repertoire was profiled, and TCRdb retains in-frame clones only, with some absent. The V and J calls and clone size were taken over from that table, and D and trimming were inferred from the DNA. The table includes roughly 250,000 clones, approximately 85% detected once. V lost 0 bases, J lost 5 bases, and 7 bases lay in between. The CDR3 totals 13 residues. The germline V gene has CDR1 SGHRS and CDR2 YFSETQ. The data belong to a study of blood T cell repertoires in COVID-19. The wider study: Specimens from acute and convalescent COVID-19 originated in the United States, Italy and Spain. In each case, the material was cDNA or gDNA derived from T cells, B-cell-depleted T cells, or PBMCs.

The origin of this receptor is a woman aged 60-70 years with active or convalescent COVID-19. Sequenced sample: peripheral blood. This sequence joins TRBV5-1 and TRBJ2-3; D may be TRBD1 (6 bases). The CDR3 sequence: CASSLDREDTQYF. CDR3 DNA: TGCGCCAGCAGCTTGGACAGGGAAGATACGCAGTATTTT.